These T cell receptor beta chains were read from a single sample in a study of molecular identifiers for immune sequencing clone quantification. TCRdb reanalysed the PCR reads using MiXCR and keeps one entry per CDR3 protein. Among about 640,000 distinct CDR3 sequences listed, just under 20% were seen once. The sample taken for sequencing was naive CD8+ T cells from blood, with Jurkat cell RNA spiked in. The receptors originated from a human donor in good health. Some libraries in this study had Jurkat cell RNA spiked in. The CDR3 runs from the conserved cysteine through the conserved F or W. Each record gives: CDR3 protein, CDR3 DNA, J gene, clone size, V gene, D gene. D genes are given only for firm matches. The size of a clone is reported for some rows only, either as once, few or many, or as a class for expanded clones.

CDR3aa: CSAREAGAGEQYF
CDR3nt: TGCAGTGCTAGAGAGGCGGGAGCGGGTGAGCAGTACTTC
j_gene: TRBJ2-7
abundance: few
v_gene: TRBV20-1
d_gene: TRBD2

CDR3aa: CASSSQWGGYEQYF
CDR3nt: TGTGCCAGCAGTTCCCAATGGGGGGGATACGAGCAGTACTTC
j_gene: TRBJ2-7
abundance: few
v_gene: TRBV12-3/TRBV12-4
d_gene: TRBD2

CDR3aa: CASSQEAGYSYEQYF
CDR3nt: TGCGCCAGCAGCCAAGAGGCAGGGTATAGCTACGAGCAGTACTTC
j_gene: TRBJ2-7
abundance: many
v_gene: TRBV4-1
d_gene: NA

CDR3aa: CASSLLSSEQYF
CDR3nt: TGTGCCAGCAGCTTGTTGAGTTCCGAGCAGTACTTC
j_gene: TRBJ2-7
abundance: many
v_gene: TRBV5-4
d_gene: NA

CDR3aa: CASSARGSYEQFF
CDR3nt: TGCGCCAGCAGCGCCAGGGGATCATACGAGCAGTTCTTC
j_gene: TRBJ2-1
abundance: many
v_gene: TRBV4-1
d_gene: NA

CDR3aa: CSATDKLAGAYEKLFF
CDR3nt: TGCAGTGCTACGGACAAACTTGCGGGGGCCTATGAAAAACTGTTTTTT
j_gene: TRBJ1-4
abundance: few
v_gene: TRBV20-1
d_gene: NA

CDR3aa: CASSYAGATYTDTQYF
CDR3nt: TGTGCCAGCAGTTACGCGGGGGCCACGTACACAGATACGCAGTATTTT
j_gene: TRBJ2-3
abundance: NA
v_gene: TRBV6-2/TRBV6-3
d_gene: NA

CDR3aa: CASTWTRSYNEQFF
CDR3nt: TGTGCCAGCACCTGGACTAGGTCCTACAATGAGCAGTTCTTC
j_gene: TRBJ2-1
abundance: few
v_gene: TRBV5-6
d_gene: TRBD2

CDR3aa: CASGHNQPQHF
CDR3nt: TGTGCCAGCGGACACAATCAGCCCCAGCATTTT
j_gene: TRBJ1-5
abundance: few
v_gene: TRBV27
d_gene: NA

CDR3aa: CASSPTTPGLARGGESETQYF
CDR3nt: TGCGCCAGCAGCCCAACAACACCAGGACTAGCGCGGGGGGGTGAGTCAGAGACCCAGTACTTC
j_gene: TRBJ2-5
abundance: NA
v_gene: TRBV5-1
d_gene: TRBD2

CDR3aa: CATRPGRTGELFF
CDR3nt: TGTGCCACCAGGCCAGGGAGGACCGGGGAGCTGTTTTTT
j_gene: TRBJ2-2
abundance: many
v_gene: TRBV24-1
d_gene: NA

CDR3aa: CASSSGTEKLFF
CDR3nt: TGCGCCAGCAGCTCGGGGACCGAAAAACTGTTTTTT
j_gene: TRBJ1-4
abundance: many
v_gene: TRBV4-3
d_gene: NA

CDR3aa: CSAREISQYEQYF
CDR3nt: TGCAGTGCTAGAGAGATCTCGCAATACGAGCAGTACTTC
j_gene: TRBJ2-7
abundance: NA
v_gene: TRBV20-1
d_gene: NA

CDR3aa: CAWPGQGEQPQHF
CDR3nt: TGTGCCTGGCCCGGACAGGGGGAACAGCCCCAGCATTTT
j_gene: TRBJ1-5
abundance: few
v_gene: TRBV30
d_gene: TRBD1

CDR3aa: CASSWSRKGQGALADTQYF
CDR3nt: TGTGCCAGCAGTTGGAGTAGAAAGGGACAGGGGGCTTTGGCAGATACGCAGTATTTT
j_gene: TRBJ2-3
abundance: many
v_gene: TRBV2
d_gene: TRBD1

CDR3aa: CASSIRDGKLFF
CDR3nt: TGTGCCAGTAGTATTCGGGACGGAAAACTGTTTTTT
j_gene: TRBJ1-4
abundance: few
v_gene: TRBV19
d_gene: NA

CDR3aa: CASSYSQGANEQFF
CDR3nt: TGTGCCAGCAGTTACTCACAGGGGGCCAATGAGCAGTTCTTC
j_gene: TRBJ2-1
abundance: NA
v_gene: TRBV6-5
d_gene: TRBD1